The 10 T cell receptor beta chains reported below all come from one sample, sequenced in a study of T cells in Graves' hyperthyroidism and ophthalmopathy. RNA transcripts yielded amplified TCR beta CDR3 regions. TCR CDR3 regions were first amplified by RT-PCR with HTBI primers. A single record per CDR3 protein comes from TCRdb applying MiXCR to the multiplex PCR reads. This repertoire shows hundreds of thousands of distinct CDR3 sequences, approximately 13% found once; its top ten account for 34%. Sequenced sample: blood. The receptors come from a woman in her thirties or forties with Graves' ophthalmopathy.

This clonotype came up many times. J is TRBJ2-1 and V is TRBV5-1; possibly TRBD2 for D (6 bases). The CDR3 consists of 17 residues. From germline, CDR1 is SGHRS and CDR2 YFSETQ. Trimming pared 0 bases from V and 4 bases from J, leaving 17 bases between. The CDR3 DNA is TGCGCCAGCAGCTTGGTCCCCATGGCGGGGAGTTACAATGAGCAGTTCTTC. This encodes CASSLVPMAGSYNEQFF.

The chain joins TRBV7-9 to TRBJ2-7; 8 bases are shared with TRBD2. Germline loops: CDR1 SEHNR, CDR2 FQNEAQ (reference sequence). The CDR3 covers 15 residues. J was trimmed by 5 bases and V by 3 bases; bases with no gene match: 9. CDR3 bases: TGTGCCAGCAGCTTTACATTAGCGGGAAGGAACGAGCAGTACTTC. Its protein is CASSFTLAGRNEQYF.

The V and J genes are TRBV19 and TRBJ1-5; 10 positions agree with TRBD1. The CDR3 length is 15 residues. Germline CDR1 reads LNHDA; CDR2 reads SQIVND (reference sequence). V was pared by 5 bases and J by 6 bases, with 7 bases of the junction left unmatched. The CDR3 nucleotides are TGTGCCAGTAGTCTCCTGTGGGACAGGGGTCAGCCCCAGCATTTT. Its protein is CASSLLWDRGQPQHF.

V and J are TRBV19 and TRBJ2-1, with D unresolved. Germline V gene data show CDR1 as LNHDA and CDR2 as SQIVND (reference sequence). The V end lost 4 bases, the J end lost 4 bases, and 8 bases lay between the germline ends. CDR3 length: 13 residues. The CDR3 nucleotides are TGTGCCAGTAGTAACGACGGATACAATGAGCAGTTCTTC. Translation: CASSNDGYNEQFF.

The J gene is TRBJ2-7, the V gene TRBV7-9; TRBD1 or TRBD2 may be the D gene (6 bases each). CDR1 is SEHNR, CDR2 FQNEAQ, per germline (reference sequence). V lost 4 bases and J lost 6, with 19 bases in between. The CDR3 covers 15 residues. CDR3 residues: CASSYRGQGTSEQYF. The CDR3 bases are TGTGCCAGCAGCTACCGGGGGCAGGGAACCTCCGAGCAGTACTTC.

There are many counts of this clonotype. The chain is built from TRBV27 and TRBJ1-1; D is perhaps TRBD1 (6 bases). Germline CDR1 and CDR2: MNHEY and SMNVEV (reference sequence). The CDR3 length is 13 residues. The V end was cut by 0 bases, the J end by 8 bases, with 10 bases between. CDR3 loop: CASSLSEGGEAFF. For the CDR3, the DNA is TGTGCCAGCAGTTTATCAGAAGGGGGGGAAGCTTTCTTT.

This clonotype has ten or more counts. The rearrangement joins TRBV29-1 to TRBJ1-1, with D unresolved. CDR3 length: 11 residues. Trimming took 7 bases from V and 8 from J, leaving 14 bases between them. CDR1 is SQVTM and CDR2 is ANQGSEA in the germline V gene. The CDR3 DNA reads TGCAGCGCTGTAGTCCACTCAGAAGCTTTCTTT. Translation gives CSAVVHSEAFF.

About this clonotype: Being one base from a much bigger clone, this may be a read error. The chain combines TRBV11-2 with TRBJ2-4, with D perhaps assigned TRBD1 or TRBD2 (5 bases each). Germline-derived CDR1 and CDR2 are SGHAT and FQNNGV. There are 15 residues in the CDR3. Written as DNA, the CDR3 is TGTGCCAGCAGGGGCTGGGGCCTAGCCAAAAACATTCGGTACTTC. It is translated as CASRGWGLAKNIRYF.

The J gene is TRBJ2-3, the V gene TRBV3-1, with a tentative D call TRBD2 (5 bases). Germline lookup yields CDR1 LGHDT and CDR2 YNNKEL (reference sequence). The CDR3 consists of 15 residues. Trimming took 3 bases from V and 6 from J, leaving 16 bases between them. The chain's CDR3 is CASSHKTTGPDTQYF. The CDR3 DNA reads as TGTGCCAGCAGCCATAAGACTACCGGGCCCGATACGCAGTATTTT.

The chain uses TRBV28 and TRBJ2-7; D unclear. Germline CDR1 is MDHEN and CDR2 is SYDVKM. Trimming pared 6 bases from V and 1 base from J, leaving 10 bases between. CDR3 length equals 13 residues. CDR3 nucleotide sequence: TGTGCCAGCAGGTCGACAAAATCCTACGAGCAGTACTTC. As protein: CASRSTKSYEQYF.